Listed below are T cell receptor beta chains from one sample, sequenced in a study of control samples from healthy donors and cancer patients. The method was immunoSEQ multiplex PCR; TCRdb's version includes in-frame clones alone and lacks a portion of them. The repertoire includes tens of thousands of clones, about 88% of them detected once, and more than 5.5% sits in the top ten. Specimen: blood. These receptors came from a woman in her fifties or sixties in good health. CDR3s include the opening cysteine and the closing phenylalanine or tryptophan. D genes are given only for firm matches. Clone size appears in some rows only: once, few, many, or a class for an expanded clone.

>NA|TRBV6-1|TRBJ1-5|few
CASSEGLPQHF
TGTGCCAGCAGTGAGGGTCTGCCCCAGCATTTT
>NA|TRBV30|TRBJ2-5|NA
CAWKGGAETQYF
TGTGCCTGGAAGGGCGGGGCGGAGACCCAGTACTTC
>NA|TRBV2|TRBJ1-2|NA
CASSEEGTNYGYTF
TGTGCCAGCAGTGAAGAAGGGACTAACTATGGCTACACCTTC
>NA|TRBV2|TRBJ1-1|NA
CASSNGGEFTEAFF
TGTGCCAGCAGTAACGGGGGGGAATTCACTGAAGCTTTCTTT
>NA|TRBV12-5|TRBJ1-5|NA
CASGSVSGRTASGNQPQHF
TGTGCTAGTGGTTCCGTATCCGGGCGGACAGCCTCGGGCAATCAGCCCCAGCATTTT
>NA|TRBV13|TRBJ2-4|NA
CASSFNRLAKNIQYF
TGTGCCAGCAGCTTCAATAGACTAGCCAAAAACATTCAGTACTTC
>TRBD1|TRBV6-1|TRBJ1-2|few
CASSEALGTAYGYTF
TGTGCCAGCAGTGAAGCCCTAGGGACAGCCTATGGCTACACCTTC
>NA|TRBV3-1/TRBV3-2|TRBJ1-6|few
CASSQGWSSPLHF
TGTGCCAGCAGCCAAGGGTGGAGTTCACCCCTCCACTTT
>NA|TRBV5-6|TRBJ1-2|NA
CASIVWGIIYGYTF
TGTGCCAGCATCGTCTGGGGGATAATCTATGGCTACACCTTC
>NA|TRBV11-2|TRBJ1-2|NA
CASSYEGDGYTF
TGTGCCAGCAGTTATGAGGGGGATGGCTACACCTTC
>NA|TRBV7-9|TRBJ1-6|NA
CASSQGNRNSPLHF
TGTGCCAGCAGCCAGGGGAACCGTAATTCACCCCTCCACTTT
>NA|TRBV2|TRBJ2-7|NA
CASRSAQGVRTYEQYF
TGTGCCAGCAGATCGGCACAGGGAGTGAGAACCTACGAGCAGTACTTC
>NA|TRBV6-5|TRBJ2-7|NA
CASSYGLTGISYEQYF
TGTGCCAGCAGTTACGGGTTAACAGGGATCTCCTACGAGCAGTACTTC
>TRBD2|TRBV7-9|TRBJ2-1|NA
CASSSETSGGANEQFF
TGTGCCAGCAGCTCAGAAACTAGCGGGGGGGCTAATGAGCAGTTCTTC
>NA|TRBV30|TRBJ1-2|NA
CAWSRGRVGGYTF
TGTGCCTGGAGTAGAGGGCGGGTGGGGGGCTACACCTTC
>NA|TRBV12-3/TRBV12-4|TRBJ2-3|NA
CASSSGSTQYF
TGTGCCAGCAGCTCCGGTAGTACGCAGTATTTT